The next 29 T cell receptor beta chains were all read from a single sample in a study of regulatory T cells in long-lasting Graves disease. The authors built TCR beta libraries using iRepertoire HTBI primers and Arm-PCR of CDR3 regions. TCRdb reprocessed the multiplex PCR reads via MiXCR and lists one record per CDR3 protein. This sample yields more than 300,000 distinct CDR3 sequences, of which 12% are seen a single time; 15% to 20% belongs to the top ten. Time point meaning: newly diagnosed GD, antithyroid drugs for less than 3 months. From RNA extracted from PBMCs, the TCR library was made. These data were also filed under a second study, of T cells in Graves' hyperthyroidism and ophthalmopathy.

Here the sequenced sample was peripheral blood mononuclear cells (PBMCs), taken at new diagnosis, from a patient treated with antithyroid drugs. The source of these receptors is a woman younger than 30 with Graves disease.

This clonotype has ten or more counts. The rearrangement links TRBV7-9 to TRBJ2-3; D is uncertain. The CDR3 is 13 residues long. Per the germline V gene, CDR1 is SEHNR and CDR2 is FQNEAQ (reference sequence). V lost 4 bases and J 6 bases, leaving 11 bases between the germline ends. The CDR3 nucleotides are TGTGCCAGCAGCTATCGGGTGTGGGATACGCAGTATTTT. It is translated as CASSYRVWDTQYF.

There are many counts of this clonotype. The rearrangement joins TRBV6-1 to TRBJ2-5; 7 bases fit TRBD2. The CDR3 is 12 amino acids. J lost 5 bases, V lost 6 bases, and 3 bases had no gene match. Germline CDR1 MNHNS, CDR2 SASEGT. The CDR3 DNA sequence: TGTGCCAGCAGGAGGGAGGGGGAGACCCAGTACTTC. Its protein product is CASRREGETQYF.

This clonotype appeared many times. The rearrangement uses TRBV6-2 or TRBV6-3 and TRBJ1-5; no clear D gene. V was trimmed by 3 bases and J by 6 bases, leaving 12 bases between them. CDR1 MNHEY and CDR2 SVGEGT come from the germline V gene. The CDR3 sequence is 14 residues long. CDR3 sequence: CASSYTGWGQPQHF. The DNA of the CDR3 is TGTGCCAGCAGTTATACCGGGTGGGGTCAGCCCCAGCATTTT.

In its sample, this clonotype was seen many times. DNA of the CDR3: TGCGCCAGCAGCCTAGGACTAGCGGCCTCGTATGAGCAGTTCTTC. It translates to CASSLGLAASYEQFF. This chain connects TRBV4-1 to TRBJ2-1; TRBD2 agrees at 10 bases. CDR3 length equals 15 residues. Per germline, CDR1 MGHRA and CDR2 YSYEKL. The J segment lost 8 bases and the V segment lost 4 bases, leaving 8 bases of the junction unmatched.

The V call is TRBV29-1, the J call TRBJ2-3; D remains unclear. Germline CDR1 SQVTM, CDR2 ANQGSEA. Deletions cut 2 bases from V and 1 base from J, with 19 bases between. The CDR3 has 17 amino acids. The CDR3 spells CSVETRKPGPGTDTQYF. In DNA form, the CDR3 reads TGCAGCGTTGAAACCCGAAAACCGGGTCCAGGCACAGATACGCAGTATTTT.

This clonotype has ten or more counts. The J gene is TRBJ2-3, the V gene TRBV9; TRBD1 matches 10 bases. The CDR3 has 17 amino acids. V dropped 2 bases and J dropped 6; count of bases not matched to a gene: 12. Per the germline V gene, CDR1 is SGDLS and CDR2 is YYNGEE. The CDR3 loop is CASSVLRDRGYGDTQYF. The CDR3 DNA reads TGTGCCAGCAGCGTCCTCCGGGACAGGGGTTATGGGGATACGCAGTATTTT.

This clonotype was seen only a few times. Here the CDR3 DNA reads TGTGCCAGCAGCTTGGGGCCTAGCGGGAGAGAGGAGACCCAGTACTTC. Protein sequence: CASSLGPSGREETQYF. This sequence joins TRBV11-2 and TRBJ2-5; 10 bases are a match to TRBD2. V dropped 3 bases and J dropped 5; count of bases not matched to a gene: 9. This CDR3 contains 16 residues. Germline lookup yields CDR1 SGHAT and CDR2 FQNNGV.

V and J are TRBV12-3 or TRBV12-4 and TRBJ2-2, with D tentatively TRBD1 (5 bases). The V end was cut by 6 bases, the J end by 13 bases, with 18 bases between. This CDR3 has 13 amino acids. The DNA of the CDR3 is TGTGCCAGCAGCCTCGACAGACAGCTGGCGCTGTTTTTT. Translated: CASSLDRQLALFF.

This clonotype has a count of ten or more. The rearrangement joins TRBV9 to TRBJ2-7, with D possibly matching TRBD2 (6 bases). The CDR3 has 15 residues. The V gene's germline CDR1 is SGDLS and CDR2 YYNGEE. The ends were cut back, 0 bases at V and 0 bases at J, with 10 bases in the middle. CDR3 sequence reads: CASSVGSGSSYEQYF. The CDR3 DNA is TGTGCCAGCAGCGTAGGTAGCGGTAGCTCCTACGAGCAGTACTTC.

J is TRBJ2-5 and V is TRBV5-1; TRBD1 matches at 10 bases. CDR1 and CDR2 (germline): SGHRS, YFSETQ. This CDR3 comprises 15 residues. V shed 1 base, J shed 4 bases, and the junction held 4 bases outside the gene matches. CDR3 residues: CASSLTWDRGETQYF. CDR3 sequence (DNA): TGCGCCAGCAGCTTGACATGGGACAGGGGAGAGACCCAGTACTTC.

This clonotype was detected ten times or more. The genes are TRBV5-1 and TRBJ2-3; D is ambiguous. Germline loops: CDR1 SGHRS, CDR2 YFSETQ. Trimming took off 4 bases at V and 1 base at J, with 13 bases between the two ends. The CDR3 loop spans 15 amino acids. The CDR3 sequence is CASSHGPEGTDTQYF. The CDR3 DNA reads TGCGCCAGCAGCCACGGCCCTGAGGGCACAGATACGCAGTATTTT.

This clonotype has a count of ten or more. The chain employs TRBV7-2 and TRBJ2-5; 9 bases fit TRBD2. CDR1 is SGHTA, CDR2 FQGNSA, per germline. Unmatched junction bases numbered 4, after V lost 3 bases and J lost 5 bases. The CDR3 sequence is 14 residues long. The CDR3 is CASSLSGGSETQYF. CDR3 bases: TGTGCCAGCAGCTTGAGCGGGGGGTCGGAGACCCAGTACTTC.

The table lists this clonotype with many counts. The rearrangement joins TRBV19 to TRBJ1-1; D is ambiguous. The CDR3 spans 14 residues. V lost 7 bases to trimming and J lost 1 base, with 13 bases between them. Per germline, CDR1 LNHDA and CDR2 SQIVND (reference sequence). As DNA, the CDR3 is TGTGCCAGTAAACACTTGACGGGGAACACTGAAGCTTTCTTT. Amino acids: CASKHLTGNTEAFF.

This clonotype was seen a handful of times. The chain uses TRBV29-1 and TRBJ2-7; 8 bases agree with TRBD1. CDR1 and CDR2 from the germline V gene are SQVTM and ANQGSEA. The trim removed 5 bases at V and 4 bases at J, leaving 10 bases unmatched. The CDR3 spans 14 residues. CDR3 amino acids: CSVQGAEIKYEQYF. DNA for the CDR3: TGCAGCGTTCAGGGGGCAGAAATAAAATACGAGCAGTACTTC.

This clonotype was seen at least ten times. The chain is built from TRBV18 and TRBJ1-2; D gene unclear. V was trimmed by 0 bases and J by 4 bases, leaving 9 bases between them. CDR1 and CDR2 (germline): KGHSH, LQKENI. The CDR3 loop spans 14 amino acids. The DNA for the CDR3 is TGTGCCAGCTCACCACCAGACGGAGTCTATGGCTACACCTTC. It specifies CASSPPDGVYGYTF. The entire variable domain, with the rest obtained from reference TRBV18 and TRBJ1-2, is as follows: NAGVMQNPRHLVRRRGQEARLRCSPMKGHSHVYWYRQLPEEGLKFMVYLQKENIIDESGMPKERFSAEFPKEGPSILRIQQVVRGDSAAYFCASSPPDGVYGYTFGSGTRLTVV.

This clonotype was counted at least ten times. This chain links TRBV6-5 with TRBJ2-1; tentatively, D is TRBD2 (5 bases). Germline CDR1 and CDR2: MNHEY and SVGAGI. The CDR3 sequence is 14 residues long. Trimming took off 4 bases at V and 2 bases at J, with 9 bases between the two ends. The CDR3 DNA reads as TGTGCCAGCAGTTCACGGGGTCCCTACAATGAGCAGTTCTTC. Translation: CASSSRGPYNEQFF.

This clonotype was seen a few times. V and J are TRBV5-1 and TRBJ2-7; TRBD1 aligns across 11 bases. This CDR3 has 17 amino acids. CDR1 SGHRS and CDR2 YFSETQ come from the germline V gene. The V gene end was trimmed by 1 base and the J gene end by 3 bases; junction bases not matched to a gene: 9. The CDR3 loop reads CASSLSPGQGVNYEQYV. As DNA, the CDR3 is TGCGCCAGCAGCTTGTCTCCGGGACAGGGGGTCAACTACGAGCAGTACGTC.

In its sample, this clonotype was seen many times. The chain carries TRBV6-2 or TRBV6-3 and TRBJ2-2; D remains unclear. Trimming pared 2 bases from V and 7 bases from J, leaving 11 bases between. This CDR3 is 14 amino acids long. Per the germline V gene, CDR1 is MNHEY and CDR2 is SVGEGT. Here the CDR3 reads CASSYAMSIGELFF. CDR3 in DNA: TGTGCCAGCAGTTACGCGATGTCTATCGGGGAGCTGTTTTTT.

This clonotype was seen many times. The chain has TRBV10-3 and TRBJ1-5, with a weak D call TRBD1 (5 bases). The germline V gene encodes CDR1 ENHRY and CDR2 SYGVKD. This CDR3 contains 14 residues. V lost 5 bases and J lost 3, with 11 bases in between. The CDR3 coding sequence is TGTGCCATCAGTATGACAGAAATCAATCAGCCCCAGCATTTT. It yields the protein CAISMTEINQPQHF.

This clonotype was seen ten or more times. The genes are TRBV3-1 and TRBJ2-7; D remains unclear. The CDR3 loop spans 14 amino acids. V was pared by 4 bases and J by 3 bases, with 13 bases between. Germline V lookup: CDR1 LGHDT, CDR2 YNNKEL (reference sequence). The CDR3 DNA sequence: TGTGCCAGCAGCCCCGGTGCATCGGGCTACGAGCAGTACGTC. It translates to CASSPGASGYEQYV.

Regarding this clonotype: It may be a read error: a sequence one base away is much more abundant. This CDR3 fails to terminate in the conserved phenylalanine or tryptophan, so it likely reflects a read error. The chain uses TRBV11-2 and TRBJ1-4; D gene ambiguous. CDR1 and CDR2 from the germline V gene are SGHAT and FQNNGV. Trimming removed 2 bases from V and 0 bases from J, with 13 bases in between. The CDR3 runs 17 residues. The CDR3 region is CASSLLPLRATNEKLFL. The CDR3 DNA sequence: TGTGCCAGCAGCTTATTGCCGCTGAGGGCAACTAATGAAAAACTGTTTCTT.

The chain recombines TRBV20-1 with TRBJ1-2; D is perhaps TRBD1 (5 bases). In germline, CDR1 is DFQATT, CDR2 SNEGSKA (reference sequence). The CDR3 has 12 amino acids. V gave up 3 bases and J gave up 7 bases, with 12 bases separating them. CDR3 sequence: CSASGTTGGYTF. CDR3 DNA sequence: TGCAGTGCTAGCGGGACGACTGGTGGCTACACCTTC.

There are many counts of this clonotype. This chain uses TRBV7-9 with TRBJ1-2; D uncertain. The CDR3 runs 13 residues. V lost 3 bases and J lost 6, with 11 bases in between. CDR1 and CDR2 from the germline V gene are SEHNR and FQNEAQ (reference sequence). In DNA form, the CDR3 reads TGTGCCAGCAGCTTGGGTCAGTCGAATGGCTACACCTTC. Its protein is CASSLGQSNGYTF.

This clonotype was detected many times. This chain connects TRBV5-6 to TRBJ1-1, with D unclear. Trimming pared 0 bases from V and 3 bases from J, leaving 6 bases between. Germline CDR1 and CDR2: SGHDT and YYEEEE. The CDR3 spans 13 residues. The CDR3 coding sequence is TGTGCCAGCAGCTTGGCGGTGGACACTGAAGCTTTCTTT. This sequence encodes CASSLAVDTEAFF.

This clonotype appeared many times. V and J are TRBV11-2 and TRBJ2-1; D possibly uses TRBD1 or TRBD2 (5 bases each). V was pared by 0 bases and J by 5 bases, with 14 bases between. Germline V lookup: CDR1 SGHAT, CDR2 FQNNGV. CDR3 length equals 16 residues. In nucleotides, the CDR3 is TGTGCCAGCAGCTTAGATCGGGACCGGGTCCACAATGAGCAGTTCTTC. This translates into CASSLDRDRVHNEQFF. Supplemented by reference TRBV11-2 and TRBJ2-1, the full variable domain reads EAGVAQSPRYKIIEKRQSVAFWCNPISGHATLYWYQQILGQGPKLLIQFQNNGVVDDSQLPKDRFSAERLKGVDSTLKIQPAKLEDSAVYLCASSLDRDRVHNEQFFGPGTRLTVL.

This clonotype has ten or more counts. This sequence joins TRBV9 and TRBJ2-3, with a possible D match to TRBD2 (7 bases). CDR3 length: 15 amino acids. Germline V lookup: CDR1 SGDLS, CDR2 YYNGEE. V lost 2 bases and J 4 bases, leaving 14 bases between the germline ends. The CDR3 bases are TGTGCCAGCAGCGTCCTTGGGGGGGGCCCAGATACGCAGTATTTT. Its protein is CASSVLGGGPDTQYF.

Only a few counts were recorded for this clonotype. The V gene is TRBV4-1, the J gene TRBJ2-2, with TRBD1 matching over 8 bases. The junction had 6 bases not matched to a gene; V was cut back by 4 bases and J by 2 bases. Germline loops: CDR1 MGHRA, CDR2 YSYEKL. The CDR3 spans 16 residues. Here the CDR3 reads CASSPWTGPNTGELFF. The DNA of the CDR3 is TGCGCCAGCAGCCCGTGGACAGGGCCTAACACCGGGGAGCTGTTTTTT.

There are many counts of this clonotype. The chain recombines TRBV5-1 with TRBJ2-2; D is ambiguous. Trimming left V 2 bases short and J 4 bases short, with 12 bases between. Looked up from germline, CDR1 is SGHRS and CDR2 is YFSETQ. The CDR3 is 15 residues long. This chain's CDR3 is CASSLLSLSTGELFF. The CDR3 nucleotides read TGCGCCAGCAGCTTACTCTCCTTATCCACCGGGGAGCTGTTTTTT.

This clonotype occurred a few times. This rearrangement joins TRBV19 to TRBJ2-1; TRBD2 is a possible D gene (5 bases). The CDR3 contains 16 residues. Looked up from germline, CDR1 is LNHDA and CDR2 is SQIVND (reference sequence). Trimming took off 8 bases at V and 0 bases at J, with 17 bases between the two ends. The CDR3 sequence is CASSGFQGSSYNEQFF. Here the CDR3 DNA reads TGTGCCAGTTCCGGGTTTCAAGGGAGCTCCTACAATGAGCAGTTCTTC.